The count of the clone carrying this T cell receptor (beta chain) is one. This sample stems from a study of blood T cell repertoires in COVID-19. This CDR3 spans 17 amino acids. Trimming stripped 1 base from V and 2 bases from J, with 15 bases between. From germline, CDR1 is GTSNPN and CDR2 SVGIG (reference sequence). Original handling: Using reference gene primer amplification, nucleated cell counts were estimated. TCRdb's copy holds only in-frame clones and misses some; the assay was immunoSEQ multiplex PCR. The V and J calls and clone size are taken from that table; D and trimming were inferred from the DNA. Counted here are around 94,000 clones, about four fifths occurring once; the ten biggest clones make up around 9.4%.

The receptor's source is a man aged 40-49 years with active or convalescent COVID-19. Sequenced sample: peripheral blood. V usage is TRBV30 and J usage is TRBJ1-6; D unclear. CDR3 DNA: TGTGCCTGGAGTGATCCGGGGATAAGGACCTATAATTCACCCCTCCACTTT. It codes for CAWSDPGIRTYNSPLHF. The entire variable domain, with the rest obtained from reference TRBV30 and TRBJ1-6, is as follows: SQTIHQWPATLVQPVGSPLSLECTVEGTSNPNLYWYRQAAGRGLQLLFYSVGIGQISSEVPQNLSASRPQDRQFILSSKKLLLSDSGFYLCAWSDPGIRTYNSPLHFGNGTRLTVT.